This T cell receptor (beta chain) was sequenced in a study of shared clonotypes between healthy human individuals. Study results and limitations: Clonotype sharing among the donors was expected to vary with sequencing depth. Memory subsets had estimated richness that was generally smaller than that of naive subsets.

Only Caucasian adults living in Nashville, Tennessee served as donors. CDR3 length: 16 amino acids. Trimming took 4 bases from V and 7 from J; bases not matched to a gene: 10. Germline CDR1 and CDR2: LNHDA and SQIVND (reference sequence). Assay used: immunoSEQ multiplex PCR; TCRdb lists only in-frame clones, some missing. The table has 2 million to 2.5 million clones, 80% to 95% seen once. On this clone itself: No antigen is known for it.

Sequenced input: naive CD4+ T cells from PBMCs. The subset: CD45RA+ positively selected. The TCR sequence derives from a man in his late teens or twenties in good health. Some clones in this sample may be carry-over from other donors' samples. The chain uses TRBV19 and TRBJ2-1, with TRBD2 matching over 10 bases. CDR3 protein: CASSSSPSGRGNEQFF. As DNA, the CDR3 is TGTGCCAGTAGTAGCTCCCCCAGCGGGAGGGGGAATGAGCAGTTCTTC.